This TCR beta chain appears in the sequencing data of a study of T-cell memory formation after mild COVID-19. Study-level background: TCR clusters showed largely donor specificity.

A single record per CDR3 protein comes from TCRdb applying MiXCR to the 5' RACE reads. Seen here are 380,000 or so distinct CDR3 sequences, about 13% observed once, and the top ten hold over 20%. This CDR3 contains 16 residues. V shed 1 base, J shed 2 bases, and the junction held 3 bases outside the gene matches. Per germline, CDR1 LGHNA and CDR2 YNFKEQ. Study-wide results and caveats: Contracting clones, day 15 to 85, had balanced CD4/CD8, and later expanders favored CD4+. The study detected some responding clones in pre-infection memory, suggesting cross-reactive memory joined. Still unconfirmed is whether the second-wave clones peaking on day 37 recognized SARS-CoV-2.

This clonotype was seen ten or more times. Its antigen is still unknown. The sequence was obtained from a man younger than 30 who had mild COVID-19 (a few samples of this study predate the infection). Cell type and time point are not known. Sequencing was performed on PBMCs or a T cell subset sorted from them (not recorded which). The chain couples TRBV4-2 to TRBJ2-5, with 11 bases matching TRBD2. CDR3 bases: TGTGCCAGCAGCCAAGGGGTAGCGGGGGGGCAAGAGACCCAGTACTTC. This gives the protein CASSQGVAGGQETQYF.